Below are 24 T cell receptor beta chains sequenced from a single sample in a study of cytomegalovirus exposure and HLA in healthy donors. The study ran its PCR with 60 Vbeta and 13 Jbeta primers. The table came from immunoSEQ multiplex PCR; TCRdb's copy has only in-frame clones and leaves some out. Here the sample spans about 190,000 clones, approximately 80% being singletons. Sequenced input: PBMCs. The receptors come from a woman aged 25 to 39 in good health and CMV-seropositive.

This clone was counted a few times. The chain uses TRBV7-9 and TRBJ2-7; 7 bases align to TRBD2. This CDR3 is 16 amino acids long. V lost 5 bases and J lost 4; bases outside the gene matches: 14. Germline assignment: CDR1 SEHNR and CDR2 FQNEAQ (reference sequence). The DNA for the CDR3 is TGTGCCAGCAGCCCCTCCTCTGGGCGGGGGATTTACGAGCAGTACTTC. Translating it yields CASSPSSGRGIYEQYF.

The rearrangement joins TRBV2 to TRBJ2-3; 13 bases match TRBD2. Germline CDR1 SNHLY, CDR2 FYNNEI. The trim removed 6 bases at V and 5 bases at J, leaving 8 bases unmatched. This CDR3 has 16 residues. This CDR3 reads CASSKTSGGMLDTQYF. In nucleotides, the CDR3 is TGTGCCAGCAGCAAGACTAGCGGGGGGATGTTAGATACGCAGTATTTT.

J is TRBJ2-7 and V is TRBV7-2; 8 nucleotides agree with TRBD1. This CDR3 is 14 amino acids long. The J segment lost 2 bases and the V segment lost 5 bases, leaving 5 bases of the junction unmatched. Germline lookup yields CDR1 SGHTA and CDR2 FQGNSA. CDR3 loop: CASSRQGQPYEQYF. CDR3 nucleotide sequence: TGTGCCAGCAGCCGACAGGGGCAACCCTACGAGCAGTACTTC.

V and J are TRBV23-1 and TRBJ2-5, with 15 positions matching TRBD2. TRBV23-1 is marked as an open reading frame, function uncertain. The V and J ends lost 3 bases and 2 bases, in that order; junction bases with no gene match: 4. CDR3 length: 17 residues. CDR3 sequence: CASSQPGLAGGQETQYF. The CDR3 nucleotides read TGCGCCAGCAGTCAGCCGGGACTAGCGGGGGGTCAAGAGACCCAGTACTTC.

The V call is TRBV19, the J call TRBJ1-6; D unclear. This CDR3 comprises 11 residues. Deletions cut 8 bases from V and 10 bases from J, with 9 bases between. The germline gives CDR1 LNHDA, CDR2 SQIVND (reference sequence). CDR3 in DNA: TGTGCCAGTGGTCCGGGGTCACCCCTCCACTTT. Protein: CASGPGSPLHF.

CDR3 amino acids: CASSWDTARDSYEQYF. CDR3 nucleotides: TGCGCCAGCAGCTGGGACACCGCGAGGGACTCCTACGAGCAGTACTTC. The chain carries TRBV5-1 and TRBJ2-7; TRBD1 is a possible D gene (6 bases). Trimming removed 3 bases from V and 0 bases from J, with 16 bases in between. This CDR3 comprises 16 residues. From germline, CDR1 is SGHRS and CDR2 YFSETQ.

The chain carries TRBV21-1 and TRBJ2-2; TRBD2, as called in the table, went unchecked against the DNA. TRBV21-1 counts as a pseudogene. The CDR3 is 15 residues long. The CDR3 DNA reads TGTGCCAGCAGTCAAATTAGCGGGGACACCGGGGAGCTGTTTTTT. It codes for CASSQISGDTGELFF.

This chain links TRBV9 with TRBJ1-4; no clear D. Germline V CDR1 and CDR2: SGDLS, YYNGEE. This CDR3 comprises 15 residues. The V gene lost 4 bases and the J gene lost 0 bases, with 10 bases spanning the gap. The CDR3 bases are TGTGCCAGCAGCTTGCGGGCAGCAACTAATGAAAAACTGTTTTTT. This sequence encodes CASSLRAATNEKLFF.

The J gene is TRBJ2-7, the V gene TRBV18; the match to TRBD1 covers 7 bases. In germline, CDR1 is KGHSH, CDR2 LQKENI. V gave up 3 bases and J gave up 5 bases; unmatched junction bases: 7. The CDR3 covers 14 residues. The CDR3 loop reads CASSPTDRANEQYF. CDR3 DNA: TGTGCCAGCTCACCCACCGACAGGGCGAACGAGCAGTACTTC.

V usage is TRBV7-3 and J usage is TRBJ2-7; 7 bases align to TRBD1. There are 13 residues in the CDR3. Germline assignment: CDR1 SGHTA and CDR2 FQGTGA. Trimming cost V 2 bases and J 7 bases; bases outside gene matches: 5. The CDR3 region is CASSLGQEGEQYF. The DNA for the CDR3 is TGTGCCAGCAGCTTAGGACAGGAAGGGGAGCAGTACTTC.

The rearrangement joins TRBV5-6 to TRBJ2-7, with a tentative D call TRBD2 (5 bases). Germline values: CDR1 SGHDT, CDR2 YYEEEE. The CDR3 totals 14 residues. V lost 6 bases, J lost 3 bases, and 16 bases lay in between. The CDR3 coding sequence is TGTGCCAGCACCATGAGAGGGAGTGGCTACGAGCAGTACTTC. Amino acid sequence: CASTMRGSGYEQYF.

The chain combines TRBV11-2 with TRBJ2-3, with a weak D call TRBD1 (6 bases). The CDR3 has 15 amino acids. V lost 5 bases to trimming and J lost 4 bases, with 16 bases between them. CDR1 is SGHAT, CDR2 FQNNGV, per germline. The CDR3: CASSQLGGGSDTQYF. As DNA, the CDR3 is TGTGCCAGCAGCCAACTAGGGGGTGGGTCAGATACGCAGTATTTT.

This clone was seen once. CDR3 in amino acids: CASSSGGGLESDEQYF. In nucleotides, the CDR3 is TGTGCCAGCAGCTCAGGGGGCGGACTAGAGTCAGACGAGCAGTACTTC. This sequence joins TRBV11-3 and TRBJ2-7, with TRBD1 as a possible D gene (8 bases). The CDR3 extends over 16 amino acids. Trimming took off 4 bases at V and 5 bases at J, with 21 bases between the two ends. CDR1 and CDR2 (germline): SGHNT, YENEEA.

For this clone: Germline is not matched at one junction end, which may reflect a read error. V gene TRBV7-2 combines with J gene TRBJ2-1, with a possible D match to TRBD2 (6 bases). The CDR3 is 13 amino acids. The germline CDR1 and CDR2 sequences are SGHTA and FQGNSA. The CDR3 reads CASSWDSHNEQFF. The CDR3, as DNA: TGTGCCAGCAGCTGGGACTCCCACAATGAGCAGTTCTTC. The full variable domain, with the rest looked up from reference TRBV7-2 and TRBJ2-1, is GAGVSQSPSNKVTEKGKDVELRCDPISGHTALYWYRQSLGQGLEFLIYFQGNSAPDKSGLPSDRFSAERTGGSVSTLTIQRTQQEDSAVYLCASSWDSHNEQFFGPGTRLTVL.

The V call is TRBV10-2, the J call TRBJ2-7; 8 bases line up with TRBD1. CDR1 and CDR2 (germline): WSHSY, SAAADI. The CDR3 covers 13 residues. The trim removed 6 bases at V and 5 bases at J, leaving 6 bases unmatched. The chain's CDR3 is CASRRLDRDEQYF. CDR3 coding DNA: TGCGCCAGCAGACGCCTGGACAGGGACGAGCAGTACTTC.

V gene TRBV4-3 combines with J gene TRBJ1-2, with a possible D match to TRBD1 (6 bases). V was pared by 4 bases and J by 3 bases, with 18 bases between. In germline, CDR1 is LGHNA, CDR2 YSLEER. This CDR3 is built from 16 residues. The CDR3, as DNA: TGCGCCAGCAGCCCCTCCGCGGGCAGGGGATACTATGGCTACACCTTC. Residues: CASSPSAGRGYYGYTF.

A few counts support this clone. The chain uses TRBV7-2 and TRBJ1-1, with D maybe TRBD1 (6 bases). V was pared by 5 bases and J by 1 base, with 11 bases between. CDR3 size: 14 residues. Germline CDR1 and CDR2: SGHTA and FQGNSA. Here the CDR3 DNA reads TGTGCCAGCAGCCGCCGGGGACAGAACACTGAAGCTTTCTTT. Translated, it gives CASSRRGQNTEAFF.

This clone was observed a handful of times. Different DNA sequences within this sample yield the same CDR3. The genes are TRBV7-6 and TRBJ2-1, with D uncertain. This CDR3 is built from 13 residues. From germline, CDR1 is SGHVS and CDR2 FNYEAQ. Trimming shortened V by 1 base and J by 8 bases, and 9 bases separated the two germline ends. The CDR3 is CASSLVRRDEQFF. CDR3 DNA sequence: TGTGCCAGCAGCTTAGTACGTCGGGATGAGCAGTTCTTC.

The chain carries TRBV29-1 and TRBJ2-7; 7 bases agree with TRBD1. Germline trimming cut 6 bases from V and 6 bases from J; bases unmatched to any gene: 11. Germline V gene data show CDR1 as SQVTM and CDR2 as ANQGSEA. The CDR3 length is 13 residues. CDR3 amino acids: CSVASNRDSEQYF. The CDR3, as DNA: TGCAGCGTCGCCTCGAACAGGGACAGCGAGCAGTACTTC.

The chain recombines TRBV27 with TRBJ2-7; 8 bases align to TRBD2. The germline gives CDR1 MNHEY, CDR2 SMNVEV (reference sequence). This CDR3 spans 15 amino acids. The ends lost 3 bases at V and 2 bases at J; junction bases unmatched: 6. Written as DNA, the CDR3 is TGTGCCAGCAGTTTCAGGGGTAGCGGGACCTACGAGCAGTACTTC. Translation gives CASSFRGSGTYEQYF.

This clone has more than one count but fewer than ten. V is TRBV28 and J is TRBJ1-1; 7 bases line up with TRBD1. This CDR3 region has 14 residues. The junction had 8 bases not matched to a gene; V was cut back by 7 bases and J by 3 bases. Germline CDR1 and CDR2: MDHEN and SYDVKM. CDR3 residues: CASTADRAYTEAFF. DNA for the CDR3: TGTGCCAGCACCGCCGACAGGGCTTACACTGAAGCTTTCTTT.

The V call is TRBV27, the J call TRBJ2-1; 8 nucleotides align to TRBD1. V lost 2 bases, J lost 7 bases, and 4 bases stayed unmatched. This CDR3 has 14 amino acids. The germline V gene has CDR1 MNHEY and CDR2 SMNVEV (reference sequence). The CDR3 bases are TGTGCCAGCAGTTTAATGGACAGGGCAAATGAGCAGTTCTTC. Translated: CASSLMDRANEQFF.

The table lists this clone with a count of one. The genes are TRBV6-5 and TRBJ2-5, with TRBD1 as a possible D gene (5 bases). The V and J ends lost 5 bases and 5 bases respectively, with 15 bases between them. Germline V gene sequence: CDR1 MNHEY, CDR2 SVGAGI. CDR3 length: 14 amino acids. The CDR3 is CASSRGHGWETQYF. Here the CDR3 DNA reads TGTGCCAGCAGTAGGGGCCACGGCTGGGAGACCCAGTACTTC.

The V call is TRBV7-8, the J call TRBJ2-3; D may be TRBD2 (6 bases). Germline loops: CDR1 SGHVS, CDR2 FQNEAQ. This CDR3 region has 16 residues. V lost 2 bases and J 6 bases, leaving 18 bases between the germline ends. The CDR3: CASSLNPGEVRDTQYF. CDR3 in DNA: TGTGCCAGCAGCTTAAACCCGGGGGAGGTTCGGGATACGCAGTATTTT.